The 5 T cell receptor beta chains listed next were all sequenced from one sample in a study of T cell responses to AZD1222 COVID-19 vaccine. Using immunoSEQ multiplex PCR, the repertoire was profiled, and TCRdb retains in-frame clones only, with some absent. Of tens of thousands of clones detected, approximately 91% appear once; the ten largest clones hold under 7%. This sample comprised peripheral blood, obtained on day 0 of AZD1222 vaccination. Every receptor here comes from an adult in good health.

The gene calls are TRBV5-6 and TRBJ1-4; 7 positions agree with TRBD1. Germline CDR1 SGHDT, CDR2 YYEEEE. This CDR3 comprises 17 residues. The trim removed 1 base at V and 7 bases at J, leaving 13 bases unmatched. The chain's CDR3 is CASSLSGREGAFEKLFF. Written as DNA, the CDR3 is TGTGCCAGCAGCTTGAGTGGGCGCGAGGGGGCCTTTGAAAAACTGTTTTTT.

Worth noting for this clone: Other DNA sequences from this sample encode an identical CDR3 as well. The chain employs TRBV5-1 and TRBJ2-2; maybe TRBD1 (6 bases). The germline V and J ends were trimmed by 0 bases and 1 base, with 16 bases remaining between them. Germline lookup yields CDR1 SGHRS and CDR2 YFSETQ. This CDR3 region has 18 residues. CDR3 residues: CASSLAFGTSGNTGELFF. The DNA of the CDR3 is TGCGCCAGCAGCTTGGCCTTCGGGACAAGCGGGAACACCGGGGAGCTGTTTTTT.

The chain combines TRBV4-1 with TRBJ2-2; D not certain. The germline V gene has CDR1 MGHRA and CDR2 YSYEKL. Between the trimmed V and J ends, which lost 5 bases and 4 bases, there was a span of 8 bases. This CDR3 comprises 13 residues. The CDR3 here is CASSVGTTGELFF. The CDR3 DNA reads TGCGCCAGCAGCGTAGGCACCACCGGGGAGCTGTTTTTT.

This clone was picked up one time. The CDR3, as DNA: TGTGCCAGTAGTACCGGACAGGTACTTCAGCCCCAGCATTTT. Its protein product is CASSTGQVLQPQHF. This chain connects TRBV19 to TRBJ1-5; 7 positions match TRBD1. CDR1 and CDR2 from the germline V gene are LNHDA and SQIVND (reference sequence). The V segment lost 4 bases and the J segment 6 bases; nucleotides outside the gene matches: 6. The CDR3 is 14 amino acids.

This chain uses TRBV14 with TRBJ1-4; D gene ambiguous. The CDR3 spans 15 residues. CDR1 is SGHDN, CDR2 FVKESK, per germline. Trimming took 4 bases from V and 4 from J, leaving 13 bases between them. The chain's CDR3 is CASSPLTGLNEKLFF. The CDR3 DNA reads as TGTGCCAGCAGCCCCCTGACGGGTCTTAATGAAAAACTGTTTTTT.